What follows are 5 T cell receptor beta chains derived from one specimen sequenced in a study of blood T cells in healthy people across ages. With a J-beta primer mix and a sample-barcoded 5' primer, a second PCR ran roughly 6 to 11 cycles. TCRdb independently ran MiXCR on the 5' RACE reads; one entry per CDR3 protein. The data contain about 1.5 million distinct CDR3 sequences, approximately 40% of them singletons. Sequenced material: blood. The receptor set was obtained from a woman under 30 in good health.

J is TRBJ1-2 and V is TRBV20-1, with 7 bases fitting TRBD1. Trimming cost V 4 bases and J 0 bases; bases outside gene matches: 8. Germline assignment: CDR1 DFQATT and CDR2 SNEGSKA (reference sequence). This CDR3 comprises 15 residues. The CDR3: CSATRGREANYGYTF. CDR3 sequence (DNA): TGCAGTGCTACGAGGGGGCGCGAAGCTAACTATGGCTACACCTTC.

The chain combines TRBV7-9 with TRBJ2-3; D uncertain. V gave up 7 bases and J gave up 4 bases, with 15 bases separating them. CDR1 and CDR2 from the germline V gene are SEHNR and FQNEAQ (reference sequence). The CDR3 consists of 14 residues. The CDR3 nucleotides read TGTGCCAGCACCCTCCAGACGGTCGCAGATACGCAGTATTTT. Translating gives CASTLQTVADTQYF.

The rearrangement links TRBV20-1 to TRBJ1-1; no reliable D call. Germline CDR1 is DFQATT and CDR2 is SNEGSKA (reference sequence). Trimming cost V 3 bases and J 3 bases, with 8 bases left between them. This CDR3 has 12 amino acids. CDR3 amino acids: CSASKGDTEAFF. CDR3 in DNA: TGCAGTGCTAGTAAGGGAGACACTGAAGCTTTCTTT.

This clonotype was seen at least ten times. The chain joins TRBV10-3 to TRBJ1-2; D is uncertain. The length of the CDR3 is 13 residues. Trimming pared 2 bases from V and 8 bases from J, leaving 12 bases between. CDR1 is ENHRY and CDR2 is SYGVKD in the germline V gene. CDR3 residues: CAISEGGPSGYTF. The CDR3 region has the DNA TGTGCCATCAGTGAGGGAGGGCCGTCCGGCTACACCTTC.

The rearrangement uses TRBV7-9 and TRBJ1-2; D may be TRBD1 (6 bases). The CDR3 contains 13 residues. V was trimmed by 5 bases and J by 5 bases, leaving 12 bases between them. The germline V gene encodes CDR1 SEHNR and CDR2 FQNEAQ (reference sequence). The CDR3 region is CASSADSRYGYTF. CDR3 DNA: TGTGCCAGCAGCGCGGACAGTCGATATGGCTACACCTTC. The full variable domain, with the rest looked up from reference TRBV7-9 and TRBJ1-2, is DTGVSQNPRHKITKRGQNVTFRCDPISEHNRLYWYRQTLGQGPEFLTYFQNEAQLEKSRLLSDRFSAERPKGSFSTLEIQRTEQGDSAMYLCASSADSRYGYTFGSGTRLTVV.